The rows below give T cell receptor beta chains drawn from one sample of a study of blood T cell repertoires in COVID-19. Data came from immunoSEQ multiplex PCR; TCRdb stores just in-frame clones and leaves some out. The table records under 350,000 clones, around 86% of them present only once. The sequencing input was PBMCs or T cells enriched from blood (not recorded which). The receptors originated from a woman aged 40 to 50 with acute COVID-19. The CDR3 runs from the conserved cysteine through the conserved F or W. D genes are given only for firm matches. Clone size is given for some rows only: seen once, a few or many times, or a class if the clone is expanded.

CDR3aa: CASSRRSSYEQYF
CDR3nt: TGTGCCAGCAGTCGTAGGAGCTCCTACGAGCAGTACTTC
v_gene: TRBV12-3/TRBV12-4
d_gene: .
j_gene: TRBJ2-7
abundance: .

CDR3aa: CASSFRPGLGEQFF
CDR3nt: TGTGCCAGCAGTTTTCGCCCAGGGCTGGGTGAGCAGTTCTTC
v_gene: TRBV27
d_gene: .
j_gene: TRBJ2-1
abundance: .

CDR3aa: CASSFGGRRTYEQYF
CDR3nt: TGTGCCAGCAGCTTTGGCGGCAGGAGGACCTACGAGCAGTACTTC
v_gene: TRBV7-2
d_gene: .
j_gene: TRBJ2-7
abundance: .

CDR3aa: CASSSFSTHTGELFF
CDR3nt: TGTGCCAGCAGCTCATTCTCGACTCACACCGGGGAGCTGTTTTTT
v_gene: TRBV7-2
d_gene: .
j_gene: TRBJ2-2
abundance: .

CDR3aa: CASSYGTGLYEQYF
CDR3nt: TGTGCCAGCAGTTACGGGACAGGGCTCTACGAGCAGTACTTC
v_gene: TRBV6-2/TRBV6-3
d_gene: TRBD1
j_gene: TRBJ2-7
abundance: .

CDR3aa: CASSMGQGAYGYTF
CDR3nt: TGTGCCAGTAGTATGGGACAGGGGGCCTATGGCTACACCTTC
v_gene: TRBV19
d_gene: TRBD1
j_gene: TRBJ1-2
abundance: .

CDR3aa: CASSQERRVQETQYF
CDR3nt: TGCGCCAGCAGCCAAGAAAGGAGGGTCCAAGAGACCCAGTACTTC
v_gene: TRBV4-1
d_gene: .
j_gene: TRBJ2-5
abundance: .

CDR3aa: CASSLRRGGNPYEQYF
CDR3nt: TGTGCCAGCAGCTTAAGGAGGGGCGGGAACCCCTACGAGCAGTACTTC
v_gene: TRBV7-2
d_gene: .
j_gene: TRBJ2-7
abundance: once

CDR3aa: CASSPRLAGGITDTQYF
CDR3nt: TGTGCCAGCAGCCCTAGACTAGCGGGAGGAATCACAGATACGCAGTATTTT
v_gene: TRBV6-2/TRBV6-3
d_gene: TRBD2
j_gene: TRBJ2-3
abundance: .

CDR3aa: CASSGLGQGQETQYF
CDR3nt: TGCGCCAGCAGCGGACTGGGACAGGGTCAAGAGACCCAGTACTTC
v_gene: TRBV5-1
d_gene: TRBD1
j_gene: TRBJ2-5
abundance: .